The T cell receptor beta chain under discussion was sequenced for a study of blood T cell repertoires in COVID-19. Study in general: The study drew acute and convalescent COVID-19 samples from the United States, Italy and Spain.

The authors' processing: How many nucleated cells were present was estimated from reference gene primer amplification. This table comes from immunoSEQ multiplex PCR, and its TCRdb copy is limited to in-frame clones, with some not included. V and J calls and clone size are given by that table; D and trimming were obtained from the DNA. The sample yields 100,000 or so clones, about 87% seen once. V was cut by 5 bases and J by 5 bases, with 9 bases left in between. This CDR3 is 12 amino acids long. The germline V gene has CDR1 SNHLY and CDR2 FYNNEI. The sequence was obtained from a woman aged 25 to 45 with acute or convalescent COVID-19. J is TRBJ1-1 and V is TRBV2, with unresolved D. The specimen was peripheral blood. CDR3: CASSQRGTEAFF. CDR3 DNA sequence: TGTGCCAGCAGTCAGCGGGGAACTGAAGCTTTCTTT.